What follows describes a single T cell receptor (beta chain). The antigen is not known. One end of the junction fails to match germline, which may point to a read error. The data originate from a study of tumor-infiltrating lymphocytes in primary liver carcinoma. Study conclusions and caveats: Tumors and blood were compared for top-250-clone fraction, and tumors had the significantly higher value (p = 0.039). Researchers report that only about 7-25% of top clones turned up in all five tumor regions.

Using a constant-region primer together with ProtoScript II reverse transcriptase, TCR beta cDNA was made from approximately 500 ng of total RNA. Sequencing libraries for TCR beta derived from three nested multiplex PCR rounds that used slightly modified ARM-PCR. It was with TRBV1-TRBV30 forward primers and a C-beta reverse primer that the first two PCR rounds were run, at around 11 cycles each. TCRdb passed the multiplex PCR reads through MiXCR, listing each CDR3 protein once. The sample lists 65,000 to 90,000 distinct CDR3 sequences, around 70% occurring once. Between roughly 20 and 31 mg of unsorted bulk tissue served as the source from which RNA and DNA were co-extracted. Primary liver carcinomas in the patients were surgically resected. Germline V gives CDR1 MGHRA, CDR2 YSYEKL. CDR3 length equals 19 residues.

Specimen: liver tumor tissue from sampling region 1. Subset denoted: tumor region T1, superior pole. This clonotype was sampled from a man aged 35-49 years with primary liver carcinoma and hepatitis B virus infection. The chain joins TRBV4-1 to TRBJ2-4; 8 nucleotides line up with TRBD2. CDR3 nucleotides: TGCGCCAGCTGCCAAGACTCGGGGGGGAGTAGCCCTGCCAAAAACATTCAGTACTTC. Its protein is CASCQDSGGSSPAKNIQYF.